The 27 T cell receptor beta chains in this list originate from one sample, sequenced in a study of blood T cell repertoires in COVID-19 (dated by TCRdb to the early 2020s). The library was obtained by the immunoSEQ multiplex PCR assay. The source is immuneACCESS, and TCRdb retained only in-frame sequences with V and J called. Part of the clones is not carried over; for the studies checked, unresolved V genes explain less than half of this, and the remainder is unexplained. A total of fewer than 200,000 clones appear in this sample, 79% of them only once. The ten most abundant clones make up over 15% of the sample. The specimen sequenced was PBMCs or T cells enriched from blood (not recorded which). All receptors come from an older woman in a cohort exposed to, infected with or recovered from COVID-19 (not recorded which).

The rearrangement links TRBV3-1 (or the pseudogene TRBV3-2) to TRBJ2-3, with TRBD2 identical over 13 bases. Germline CDR1 reads LGHDT; CDR2 reads YNNKEL (reference sequence). V was clipped by 3 bases and J by 6 bases; unmatched bases: 6. The CDR3 sequence is 16 residues long. CDR3 sequence: CASSHRTSGRGDTQYF. DNA for the CDR3: TGTGCCAGCAGCCATCGGACTAGCGGGAGAGGGGATACGCAGTATTTT.

V gene TRBV7-8 combines with J gene TRBJ1-1; D unresolved. V was pared by 1 base and J by 6 bases, with 9 bases between. The CDR3 sequence is 13 residues long. Germline V gene lookup returns CDR1 SGHVS and CDR2 FQNEAQ. CDR3 amino acids: CASSLGQKAEAFF. The DNA for the CDR3 is TGTGCCAGCAGCTTAGGACAAAAGGCTGAAGCTTTCTTT.

The chain is built from TRBV3-1 (or the pseudogene TRBV3-2) and TRBJ1-1; a weak D match, TRBD1 (5 bases). The CDR3 covers 15 residues. Germline loops: CDR1 LGHDT, CDR2 YNNKEL (reference sequence). V lost 7 bases to trimming and J lost 1 base, with 16 bases between them. CDR3: CASTPTGERNTEAFF. The DNA for the CDR3 is TGTGCCAGCACCCCAACGGGGGAACGGAACACTGAAGCTTTCTTT.

The genes are TRBV7-2 and TRBJ2-2; possibly TRBD2 for D (5 bases). Trimming took 3 bases from V and 7 from J, leaving 21 bases between them. The CDR3 has 17 amino acids. The germline CDR1 and CDR2 sequences are SGHTA and FQGNSA. The CDR3 coding sequence is TGTGCCAGCAGCTTTGGTATGGCTACAGTCGCGGGCGGGGAGCTGTTTTTT. Translated, it gives CASSFGMATVAGGELFF.

The chain is built from TRBV7-9 and TRBJ1-5; unclear D gene. The CDR3 is made up of 14 amino acids. V lost 3 bases and J 7 bases, leaving 13 bases between the germline ends. Germline-derived CDR1 and CDR2 are SEHNR and FQNEAQ (reference sequence). The CDR3 nucleotides read TGTGCCAGCAGCTTGCACGGGGTCGGGCAGCCCCAGCATTTT. Protein product: CASSLHGVGQPQHF.

As DNA, the CDR3 is TGTGCCAGCAGTTACTCGCGGTTCATGTGCCAGCCCCAGCATTTT. Protein product: CASSYSRFMCQPQHF. The V gene is TRBV6-5, the J gene TRBJ1-5; D is uncertain. CDR1 and CDR2 from the germline V gene are MNHEY and SVGAGI. This CDR3 spans 15 amino acids. V was shortened by 0 bases and J by 7 bases, with 13 bases between the two germline ends.

The chain is built from TRBV9 and TRBJ1-6, with unresolved D. The germline V gene encodes CDR1 SGDLS and CDR2 YYNGEE. The V end lost 3 bases, the J end lost 5 bases, and 12 bases lay between the germline ends. CDR3 length: 15 residues. The DNA of the CDR3 is TGTGCCAGCAGCGCTCCGGGGTTGAATAATTCACCCCTCCACTTT. Protein product: CASSAPGLNNSPLHF.

The chain is built from TRBV20-1 and TRBJ2-1; TRBD2 matches at 12 bases. J gave up 8 bases and V 3 bases, and 5 bases lay outside the gene matches. From germline, CDR1 is DFQATT and CDR2 SNEGSKA (reference sequence). This CDR3 is 14 amino acids long. The CDR3 protein is CSASASGRAYEQFF. The CDR3 DNA sequence: TGCAGTGCTAGTGCTAGCGGGAGGGCGTATGAGCAGTTCTTC.

The gene calls are TRBV7-9 and TRBJ1-1, with 7 bases matching TRBD1. Unmatched junction bases numbered 10, after V lost 1 base and J lost 5 bases. CDR3 length: 16 amino acids. Germline V gene sequence: CDR1 SEHNR, CDR2 FQNEAQ (reference sequence). In nucleotides, the CDR3 is TGTGCCAGCAGCTTAGGTATCACAGGGGCGTCTACTGAAGCTTTCTTT. The encoded protein is CASSLGITGASTEAFF.

The chain has TRBV19 and TRBJ1-6; no clear D gene. Trimming pared 7 bases from V and 8 bases from J, leaving 18 bases between. The CDR3 length is 15 residues. Germline CDR1 is LNHDA and CDR2 is SQIVND (reference sequence). CDR3 amino acids: CASKEQRRDYSPLHF. Written as DNA, the CDR3 is TGTGCCAGTAAAGAGCAACGACGGGATTATTCACCCCTCCACTTT.

This chain joins TRBV3-1 (or the pseudogene TRBV3-2) and TRBJ2-3; D unclear. V lost 7 bases to trimming and J lost 4 bases, with 12 bases between them. Per germline, CDR1 LGHDT and CDR2 YNNKEL (reference sequence). This CDR3 region has 13 residues. CDR3 bases: TGTGCCAGCACGGCGCGAGGAGCAGATACGCAGTATTTT. Translated: CASTARGADTQYF.

The J gene is TRBJ2-5, the V gene TRBV5-1; 10 bases match TRBD2. Per germline, CDR1 SGHRS and CDR2 YFSETQ. Unmatched junction bases numbered 5, after V lost 4 bases and J lost 2 bases. This CDR3 comprises 15 residues. The CDR3 loop reads CASSLLLAGQETQYF. For the CDR3, the DNA is TGCGCCAGCAGCCTGTTACTAGCGGGACAAGAGACCCAGTACTTC.

The chain employs TRBV14 and TRBJ1-5; no reliable D call. Per germline, CDR1 SGHDN and CDR2 FVKESK. Trimming removed 1 base from V and 8 bases from J, with 6 bases in between. This CDR3 region has 12 residues. The CDR3 nucleotides read TGTGCCAGCAGCCAAGGCGGTAAGCCCCAGCATTTT. This sequence encodes CASSQGGKPQHF.

The rearrangement joins TRBV7-2 to TRBJ2-6; the D gene is possibly TRBD1 (6 bases). From germline, CDR1 is SGHTA and CDR2 FQGNSA. V lost 4 bases and J 0 bases, leaving 10 bases between the germline ends. CDR3 length: 16 residues. Here the CDR3 DNA reads TGTGCCAGCAGCTCCCGGACAGTCTCTGGGGCCAACGTCCTGACTTTC. Protein: CASSSRTVSGANVLTF.

This sequence joins TRBV6-5 and TRBJ2-1, with 10 bases identical to TRBD2. This CDR3 is built from 16 residues. Germline assignment: CDR1 MNHEY and CDR2 SVGAGI. The V and J ends lost 4 bases and 6 bases, in that order; junction bases with no gene match: 9. CDR3 sequence: CASSSGAGGPGNEQFF. In nucleotides, the CDR3 is TGTGCCAGCAGTTCCGGAGCGGGAGGGCCTGGCAATGAGCAGTTCTTC.

Only one count was recorded for this clone. J is TRBJ1-1 and V is TRBV25-1; possibly TRBD1 for D (5 bases). This CDR3 is built from 17 residues. V was cut by 2 bases and J by 4 bases, with 20 bases left in between. From germline, CDR1 is MGHDK and CDR2 SYGVNS. The CDR3 DNA follows: TGTGCCAGCAGTGAACCGGGGGTTTGGGGTTCGGGCACTGAAGCTTTCTTT. Translation gives CASSEPGVWGSGTEAFF.

The chain carries TRBV28 and TRBJ1-5; no firm D call. From germline, CDR1 is MDHEN and CDR2 SYDVKM. The CDR3 extends over 16 amino acids. V lost 2 bases to trimming and J lost 6 bases, with 17 bases between them. The DNA for the CDR3 is TGTGCCAGCAGTTTAAGGTCAGTAGGCGGACTTCAGCCCCAGCATTTT. Its protein is CASSLRSVGGLQPQHF.

CDR3: CASSQRREGTYEQYF. The CDR3 DNA reads as TGCGCCAGCAGCCAGAGGCGGGAGGGAACCTACGAGCAGTACTTC. The rearrangement joins TRBV4-1 to TRBJ2-7, with 9 nucleotides matching TRBD2. CDR1 and CDR2 from the germline V gene are MGHRA and YSYEKL. V shed 3 bases, J shed 2 bases, and the junction held 5 bases outside the gene matches. CDR3 length equals 15 residues.

This clone has only a few counts. This chain uses TRBV4-2 with TRBJ1-1; possible D gene TRBD1, 5 bases. CDR3 size: 16 residues. The V gene lost 3 bases and the J gene lost 4 bases, with 18 bases spanning the gap. Germline values: CDR1 LGHNA, CDR2 YNFKEQ. CDR3 coding DNA: TGTGCCAGCAGCCATGCCCCCATGGGTCAGGGCACTGAAGCTTTCTTT. The encoded protein is CASSHAPMGQGTEAFF.

This clone has just one count. The rearrangement links TRBV10-1 to TRBJ2-7; TRBD2 aligns across 14 bases. CDR3 length: 16 amino acids. Per the germline V gene, CDR1 is WNHNN and CDR2 is SYGVQD (reference sequence). J lost 3 bases, V lost 6 bases, and 7 bases had no gene match. CDR3 protein: CASSSGGLAGVYEQYF. The CDR3 nucleotides read TGCGCCAGCAGCTCTGGGGGACTAGCGGGAGTCTACGAGCAGTACTTC.

The J gene is TRBJ2-7, the V gene TRBV5-4; TRBD1 is a possible D gene (5 bases). The ends were cut back, 5 bases at V and 0 bases at J, with 15 bases in the middle. The CDR3 has 15 residues. Per the germline V gene, CDR1 is SGHNT and CDR2 is YYREEE (reference sequence). Written as DNA, the CDR3 is TGTGCCAGCAGTAGAGGACACCCGGGCTCCTACGAGCAGTACTTC. Its translation is CASSRGHPGSYEQYF.

This chain connects TRBV3-1 (or the pseudogene TRBV3-2) to TRBJ1-1, with 7 bases that match TRBD1. The junction had 9 bases not matched to a gene; V was cut back by 4 bases and J by 10 bases. The germline CDR1 and CDR2 sequences are LGHDT and YNNKEL (reference sequence). This CDR3 is 13 amino acids long. CDR3: CASSRSRQGRAFF. CDR3 coding DNA: TGTGCCAGCAGCCGCTCCAGACAGGGAAGAGCTTTCTTT.

This clone was seen once. The CDR3 DNA sequence: TGTGCCAGCAGCCCCCACGCGAAACAGGGAGAAGCTTTCTTT. Translated, it gives CASSPHAKQGEAFF. The chain combines TRBV3-1 (or the pseudogene TRBV3-2) with TRBJ1-1, with D tentatively TRBD1 (6 bases). V was trimmed by 4 bases and J by 8 bases, leaving 17 bases between them. Germline V gives CDR1 LGHDT, CDR2 YNNKEL (reference sequence). The CDR3 sequence is 14 residues long.

This clone was observed a single time. The V call is TRBV5-6, the J call TRBJ2-1; possible D gene TRBD2, 5 bases. The CDR3 is made up of 17 amino acids. Trimming pared 1 base from V and 0 bases from J, leaving 14 bases between. Germline V lookup: CDR1 SGHDT, CDR2 YYEEEE. The chain's CDR3 is CASSLLGGSSSYNEQFF. The CDR3 nucleotides read TGTGCCAGCAGCTTGCTGGGCGGGTCGAGCTCCTACAATGAGCAGTTCTTC.

The rearrangement links TRBV18 to TRBJ1-2; tentative D call: TRBD1 (6 bases). Germline values: CDR1 KGHSH, CDR2 LQKENI. The CDR3 has 15 amino acids. The V end lost 1 base, the J end lost 4 bases, and 13 bases lay between the germline ends. In DNA form, the CDR3 reads TGTGCCAGCTCACCACAAGAACAGGGTGGCTATGGCTACACCTTC. Protein: CASSPQEQGGYGYTF. The full variable domain, rest sourced from reference TRBV18 and TRBJ1-2, is NAGVMQNPRHLVRRRGQEARLRCSPMKGHSHVYWYRQLPEEGLKFMVYLQKENIIDESGMPKERFSAEFPKEGPSILRIQQVVRGDSAAYFCASSPQEQGGYGYTFGSGTRLTVV.

This clone was detected many times. This chain uses TRBV5-4 with TRBJ2-2, with D possibly being TRBD2 (6 bases). The germline V gene encodes CDR1 SGHNT and CDR2 YYREEE (reference sequence). CDR3 length equals 17 residues. V gave up 1 base and J gave up 2 bases, with 15 bases separating them. The CDR3 region has the DNA TGTGCCAGCAGCTTGAATCGGGGGATCGGAAACACCGGGGAGCTGTTTTTT. This sequence encodes CASSLNRGIGNTGELFF.

This clone was seen once. The chain couples TRBV30 to TRBJ2-5, with D perhaps matching TRBD2 (5 bases). V was clipped by 7 bases and J by 4 bases, with 19 bases between them. Germline V gene sequence: CDR1 GTSNPN, CDR2 SVGIG (reference sequence). This CDR3 contains 14 residues. CDR3 in DNA: TGTGCCTACACGCAGGACTCGGTGGGAGAGACCCAGTACTTC. As protein: CAYTQDSVGETQYF.